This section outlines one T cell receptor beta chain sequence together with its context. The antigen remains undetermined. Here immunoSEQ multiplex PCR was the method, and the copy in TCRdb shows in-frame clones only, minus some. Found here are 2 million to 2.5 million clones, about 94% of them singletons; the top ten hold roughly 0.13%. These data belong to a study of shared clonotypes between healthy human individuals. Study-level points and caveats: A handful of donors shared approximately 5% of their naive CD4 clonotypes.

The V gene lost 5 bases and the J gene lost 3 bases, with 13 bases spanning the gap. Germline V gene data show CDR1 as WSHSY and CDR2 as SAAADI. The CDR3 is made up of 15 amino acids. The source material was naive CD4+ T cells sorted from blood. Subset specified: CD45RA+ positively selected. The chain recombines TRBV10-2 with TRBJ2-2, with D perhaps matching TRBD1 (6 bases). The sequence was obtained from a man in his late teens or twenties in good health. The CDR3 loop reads CASSPRGIDTGELFF. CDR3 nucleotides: TGCGCCAGCAGTCCCAGGGGTATAGACACCGGGGAGCTGTTTTTT.